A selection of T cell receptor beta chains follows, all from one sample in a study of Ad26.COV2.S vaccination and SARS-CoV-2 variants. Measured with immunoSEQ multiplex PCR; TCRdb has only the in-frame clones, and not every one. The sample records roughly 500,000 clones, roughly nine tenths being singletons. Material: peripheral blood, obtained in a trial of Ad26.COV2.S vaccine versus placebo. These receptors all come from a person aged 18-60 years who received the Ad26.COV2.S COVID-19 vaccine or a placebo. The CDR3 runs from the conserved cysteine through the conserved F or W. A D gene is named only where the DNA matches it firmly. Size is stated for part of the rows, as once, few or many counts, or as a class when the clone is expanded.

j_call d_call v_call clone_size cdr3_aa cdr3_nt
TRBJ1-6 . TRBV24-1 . CATSESSYNSPLHF TGTGCCACCAGTGAAAGCTCCTATAATTCACCCCTCCACTTT
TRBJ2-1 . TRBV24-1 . CATSDLETFNEQFF TGTGCCACCAGTGATTTGGAGACCTTCAATGAGCAGTTCTTC
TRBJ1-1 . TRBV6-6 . CASRTGVAEAFF TGTGCCAGCAGGACGGGGGTCGCTGAAGCTTTCTTT
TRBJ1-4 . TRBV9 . CASSVGSGRSNEKLFF TGTGCCAGCAGCGTAGGGAGCGGGCGGAGTAATGAAAAACTGTTTTTT
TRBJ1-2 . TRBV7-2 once CASSASRVPYGYTF TGTGCCAGCAGCGCCTCCAGGGTCCCCTATGGCTACACCTTC
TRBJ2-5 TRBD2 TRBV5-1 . CASSFGIAGGSLATQYF TGCGCCAGCAGCTTCGGCATAGCGGGAGGCTCGTTGGCGACCCAGTACTTC
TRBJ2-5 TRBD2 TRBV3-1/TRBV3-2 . CASSLSGRGETQYF TGTGCCAGCAGCCTTAGCGGGAGGGGAGAGACCCAGTACTTC
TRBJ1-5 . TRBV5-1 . CASSLGEGSYQPQHF TGCGCCAGCAGCTTGGGCGAGGGGAGTTATCAGCCCCAGCATTTT
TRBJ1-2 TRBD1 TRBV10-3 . CAISESSLDRDYGYTF TGTGCCATCAGTGAGTCCAGTCTCGACAGGGACTATGGCTACACCTTC
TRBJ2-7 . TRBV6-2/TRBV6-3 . CASSNPTADSYEQYF TGTGCCAGCAGTAACCCAACCGCGGACTCCTACGAGCAGTACTTC
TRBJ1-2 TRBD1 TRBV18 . CASSRWDREGYTF TGTGCCAGCTCACGATGGGACAGGGAGGGCTACACCTTC
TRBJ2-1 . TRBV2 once CASGGSEQFF TGTGCCAGCGGGGGTAGTGAGCAGTTCTTC
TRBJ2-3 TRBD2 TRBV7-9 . CASSLPLFGGGEETDTQYF TGTGCCAGCAGCTTACCCCTTTTTGGTGGGGGGGAAGAAACAGATACGCAGTATTTT
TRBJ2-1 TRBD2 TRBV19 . CASSDPSGGHNEQFF TGTGCCAGTAGTGACCCTAGCGGGGGCCACAATGAGCAGTTCTTC
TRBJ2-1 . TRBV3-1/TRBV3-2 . CASSQGFSDNEQFF TGTGCCAGCAGCCAAGGGTTTTCCGACAATGAGCAGTTCTTC
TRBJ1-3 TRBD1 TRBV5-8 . CASSLGTGLSGNTIYF TGTGCCAGCAGCTTGGGGACAGGGCTATCTGGAAACACCATATATTTT
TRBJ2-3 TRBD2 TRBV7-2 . CASSLLAGAPRAQYF TGTGCCAGCAGCTTACTAGCGGGGGCCCCCCGAGCGCAGTATTTT